The 6 T cell receptor beta chains in this list originate from one sample, sequenced in a study of tumour-infiltrating T cells in Burkitt lymphoma. The data were produced by immunoSEQ multiplex PCR, yet TCRdb's version contains in-frame clones alone and is incomplete. The sample yields about 4,000 clones, 15% to 20% seen once. Sequences were obtained from tumor tissue. The receptors come from a human donor with Burkitt lymphoma.

This chain connects TRBV27 to TRBJ1-5; unclear D gene. CDR3 length: 17 amino acids. The germline V and J ends were trimmed by 2 bases and 1 base, with 15 bases remaining between them. Germline-derived CDR1 and CDR2 are MNHEY and SMNVEV (reference sequence). As DNA, the CDR3 is TGTGCCAGCAGTTTAGTTCCTGTTTTTGGAAGCAATCAGCCCCAGCATTTT. Amino acid sequence: CASSLVPVFGSNQPQHF.

In this sample, this clone turned up a few times. This sequence joins TRBV5-6 and TRBJ2-2; the D is unclear. Deletions cut 9 bases from V and 4 bases from J, with 13 bases between. The CDR3 is 13 amino acids. CDR1 is SGHDT and CDR2 is YYEEEE in the germline V gene. CDR3 residues: CATRVGFTGELFF. In DNA form, the CDR3 reads TGTGCCACCCGGGTAGGGTTCACCGGGGAGCTGTTTTTT.

This chain uses TRBV11-2 with TRBJ2-7; unclear D gene. This CDR3 has 11 amino acids. CDR1 and CDR2 (germline): SGHAT, FQNNGV. With 4 bases removed from V and 4 bases from J, the gap between germline ends came to 5 bases. CDR3: CASSSLYEQYF. Here the CDR3 DNA reads TGTGCCAGCAGCTCGCTATACGAGCAGTACTTC.

V is TRBV27 and J is TRBJ2-7, with 13 bases matching TRBD2. The ends lost 4 bases at V and 5 bases at J; junction bases unmatched: 5. The germline CDR1 and CDR2 sequences are MNHEY and SMNVEV (reference sequence). The CDR3 is made up of 15 amino acids. CDR3 in DNA: TGTGCCAGCAGTTCCGAAGGACTAGCGGGAGACGAGCAGTACTTC. It translates to CASSSEGLAGDEQYF.

This chain joins TRBV19 and TRBJ2-5; D perhaps matches TRBD1 (6 bases). Germline V CDR1 and CDR2: LNHDA, SQIVND (reference sequence). The length of the CDR3 is 14 residues. The V and J ends lost 3 bases and 5 bases respectively, with 13 bases between them. In DNA form, the CDR3 reads TGTGCCAGTAGTATCGGACAGCGAGGGGAGACCCAGTACTTC. Its translation is CASSIGQRGETQYF.

This clone was seen only a few times. Other DNA sequences in the sample encode the same CDR3. The chain combines TRBV9 with TRBJ2-3; D gene ambiguous. The ends were cut back, 0 bases at V and 0 bases at J, with 5 bases in the middle. Germline V CDR1 and CDR2: SGDLS, YYNGEE. CDR3 length: 14 amino acids. CDR3 nucleotide sequence: TGTGCCAGCAGCGTAGTGGGGAGCACAGATACGCAGTATTTT. Its translation: CASSVVGSTDTQYF.